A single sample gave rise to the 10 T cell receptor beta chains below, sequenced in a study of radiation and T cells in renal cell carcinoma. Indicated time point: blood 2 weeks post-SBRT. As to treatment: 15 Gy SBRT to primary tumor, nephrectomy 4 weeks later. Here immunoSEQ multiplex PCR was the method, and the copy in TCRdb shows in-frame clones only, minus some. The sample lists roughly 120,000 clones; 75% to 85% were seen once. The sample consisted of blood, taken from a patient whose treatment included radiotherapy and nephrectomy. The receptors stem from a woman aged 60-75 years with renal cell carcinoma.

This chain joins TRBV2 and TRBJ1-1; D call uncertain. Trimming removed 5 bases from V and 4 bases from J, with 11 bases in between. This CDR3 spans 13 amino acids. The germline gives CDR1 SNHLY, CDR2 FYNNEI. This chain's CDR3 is CASSKGLSTEAFF. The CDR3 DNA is TGTGCCAGCAGTAAAGGACTGAGCACTGAAGCTTTCTTT.

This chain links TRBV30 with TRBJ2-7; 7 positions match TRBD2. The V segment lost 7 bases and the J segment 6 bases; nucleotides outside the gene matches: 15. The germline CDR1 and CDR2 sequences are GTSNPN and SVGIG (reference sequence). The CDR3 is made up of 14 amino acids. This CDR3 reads CASKPGLGGGEQYF. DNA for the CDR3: TGTGCCTCGAAACCCGGACTAGGCGGGGGCGAGCAGTACTTC.

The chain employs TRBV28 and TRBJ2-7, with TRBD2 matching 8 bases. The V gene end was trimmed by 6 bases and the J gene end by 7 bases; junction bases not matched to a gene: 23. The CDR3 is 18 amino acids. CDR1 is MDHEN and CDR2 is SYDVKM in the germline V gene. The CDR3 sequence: CASSPFGWRGASPGEQYF. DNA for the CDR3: TGTGCCAGCAGCCCGTTTGGGTGGCGGGGGGCCAGTCCAGGGGAGCAGTACTTC.

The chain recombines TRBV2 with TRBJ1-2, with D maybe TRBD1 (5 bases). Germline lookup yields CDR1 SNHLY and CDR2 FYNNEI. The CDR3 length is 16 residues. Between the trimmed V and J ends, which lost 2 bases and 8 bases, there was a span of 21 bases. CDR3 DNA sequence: TGTGCCAGCAGTGAATTCGCAGGGCCTCTTGGATACGGCTACACCTTC. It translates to CASSEFAGPLGYGYTF.

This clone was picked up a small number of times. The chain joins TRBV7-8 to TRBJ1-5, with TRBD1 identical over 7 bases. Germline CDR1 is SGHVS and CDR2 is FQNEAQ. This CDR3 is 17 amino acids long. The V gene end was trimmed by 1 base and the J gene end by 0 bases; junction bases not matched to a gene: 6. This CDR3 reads CASSLELGQNSNQPQHF. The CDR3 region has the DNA TGTGCCAGCAGCTTAGAATTGGGACAGAATAGCAATCAGCCCCAGCATTTT.

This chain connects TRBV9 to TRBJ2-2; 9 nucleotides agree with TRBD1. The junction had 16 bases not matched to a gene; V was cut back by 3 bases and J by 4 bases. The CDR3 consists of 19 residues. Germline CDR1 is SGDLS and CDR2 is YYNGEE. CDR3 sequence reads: CASSGGEGSWDRVTGELFF. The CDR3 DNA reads TGTGCCAGCAGCGGAGGGGAAGGATCGTGGGACAGGGTCACCGGGGAGCTGTTTTTT.

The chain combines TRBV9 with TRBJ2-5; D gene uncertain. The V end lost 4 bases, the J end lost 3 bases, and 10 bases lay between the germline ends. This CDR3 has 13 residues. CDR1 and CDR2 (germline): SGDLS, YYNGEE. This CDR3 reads CASSTSVEETQYF. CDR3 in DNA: TGTGCCAGCAGCACGTCCGTCGAAGAGACCCAGTACTTC.

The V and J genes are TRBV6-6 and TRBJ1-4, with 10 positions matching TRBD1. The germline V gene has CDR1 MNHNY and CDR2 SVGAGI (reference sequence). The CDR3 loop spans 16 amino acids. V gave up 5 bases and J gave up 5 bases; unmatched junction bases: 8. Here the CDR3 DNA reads TGTGCCAGCAGTCGTTCCGGGACAGGGGAGAATGAAAAACTGTTTTTT. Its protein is CASSRSGTGENEKLFF.

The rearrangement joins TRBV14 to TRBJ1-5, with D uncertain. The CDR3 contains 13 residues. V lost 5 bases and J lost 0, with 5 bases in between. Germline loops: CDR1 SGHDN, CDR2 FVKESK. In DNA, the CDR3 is TGTGCCAGCAGCTTAAATAGCAATCAGCCCCAGCATTTT. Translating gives CASSLNSNQPQHF.

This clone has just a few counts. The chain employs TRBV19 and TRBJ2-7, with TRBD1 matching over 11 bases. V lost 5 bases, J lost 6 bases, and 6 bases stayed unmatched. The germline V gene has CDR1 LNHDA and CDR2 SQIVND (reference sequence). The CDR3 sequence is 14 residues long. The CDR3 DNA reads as TGTGCCAGTAGTGTACGGACAGGGGGCAGCGAGCAGTACTTC. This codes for CASSVRTGGSEQYF.